Each of the 2 T cell receptor beta chains below was sequenced from the same sample in a study of OX40 agonist ivuxolimab in advanced cancers. The table came from immunoSEQ multiplex PCR; TCRdb's copy has only in-frame clones and leaves some out. This sample has about 100,000 clones, with about 90% found just once. The source was CD4+ or CD8+ T cells sorted from blood, collected in a trial of the OX40 agonist ivuxolimab. The receptor set was obtained from an adult with an advanced solid tumor such as melanoma, head and neck, liver or kidney cancer.

The chain links TRBV6-1 to TRBJ1-1, with TRBD1 identical over 9 bases. The V gene end was trimmed by 4 bases and the J gene end by 3 bases; junction bases not matched to a gene: 12. This CDR3 region has 17 residues. The germline CDR1 and CDR2 sequences are MNHNS and SASEGT. CDR3: CASSASTGGTGYTEAFF. The DNA for the CDR3 is TGTGCCAGCAGTGCGTCGACAGGGGGGACGGGGTACACTGAAGCTTTCTTT.

The V call is TRBV5-1, the J call TRBJ2-7; maybe TRBD1 (7 bases). Germline CDR1 SGHRS, CDR2 YFSETQ. V was cut by 6 bases and J by 1 base, with 17 bases left in between. CDR3 length: 15 residues. The CDR3 DNA reads TGCGCCAGCAACCAAAGGGGGCGGGGATCCTACGAGCAGTACTTC. This codes for CASNQRGRGSYEQYF. Full variable domain (outside the CDR3, taken from reference TRBV5-1 and TRBJ2-7): KAGVTQTPRYLIKTRGQQVTLSCSPISGHRSVSWYQQTPGQGLQFLFEYFSETQRNKGNFPGRFSGRQFSNSRSEMNVSTLELGDSALYLCASNQRGRGSYEQYFGPGTRLTVT.